Below, 24 T cell receptor beta chains from the same sample are listed, as sequenced in a study of response to subunit inactivated influenza vaccine. TCRdb analysed the RT-PCR reads with MiXCR anew, one entry per CDR3 protein. The sample yields 600,000 to 850,000 distinct CDR3 sequences, approximately 15% seen once. Material: PBMCs from blood, obtained 14 to 15 days before vaccination. The receptors derive from a man aged 50 to 60 who received an inactivated influenza vaccine.

CDR3 amino acids: CASSYSTAGGYGYTF. The CDR3 region has the DNA TGTGCCAGCAGTTACTCGACCGCGGGTGGCTATGGCTACACCTTC. The chain joins TRBV6-5 to TRBJ1-2; D remains unclear. Trimming stripped 0 bases from V and 4 bases from J, with 12 bases between. CDR1 and CDR2 (germline): MNHEY, SVGAGI. The length of the CDR3 is 15 residues.

This clonotype was seen more than once but under ten times. This sequence joins TRBV5-1 and TRBJ2-5; the D gene could be TRBD1 or TRBD2 (6 bases each). The CDR3 spans 16 residues. V shed 0 bases and J shed 2 bases, with 14 bases lying between them. CDR1 is SGHRS, CDR2 YFSETQ, per germline. The CDR3 coding sequence is TGCGCCAGCAGCTTGGGGCTTAAGGGGGGACAAGAGACCCAGTACTTC. This sequence encodes CASSLGLKGGQETQYF.

DNA for the CDR3: TGCGCCAGCAGCCTACAGGGGATGTCCGGGGAGCTGTTTTTT. This translates into CASSLQGMSGELFF. This chain uses TRBV10-2 with TRBJ2-2; 7 bases map to TRBD1. This CDR3 spans 14 amino acids. V shed 6 bases and J 6 bases; nucleotides not matched to a gene: 7. Germline CDR1 is WSHSY and CDR2 is SAAADI.

This clonotype was counted only a few times. Here the CDR3 reads CASSPGLAASQETQYF. The CDR3 DNA sequence: TGTGCCAGCAGCCCCGGACTAGCGGCTTCTCAAGAGACCCAGTACTTC. V usage is TRBV9 and J usage is TRBJ2-5, with 10 bases aligning to TRBD2. The CDR3 runs 16 residues. CDR1 and CDR2 from the germline V gene are SGDLS and YYNGEE. Trimming removed 4 bases from V and 2 bases from J; junction bases left unmatched: 8.

This clonotype was seen only once. The chain is built from TRBV10-3 and TRBJ2-3; 8 bases line up with TRBD2. The CDR3 loop spans 14 amino acids. Trimming removed 7 bases from V and 2 bases from J; junction bases left unmatched: 5. The V gene's germline CDR1 is ENHRY and CDR2 SYGVKD. In nucleotides, the CDR3 is TGTGCCATCATGCGAGCGGGGGTCACAGATACGCAGTATTTT. It encodes CAIMRAGVTDTQYF.

The chain is built from TRBV29-1 and TRBJ1-1, with D unresolved. V was cut by 3 bases and J by 0 bases, with 8 bases left in between. The CDR3 consists of 13 residues. The germline V gene encodes CDR1 SQVTM and CDR2 ANQGSEA. The CDR3 nucleotides are TGCAGCGTTGAGGCCAACCTGAACACTGAAGCTTTCTTT. Its translation is CSVEANLNTEAFF.

This clonotype has a count of ten or more. This rearrangement joins TRBV7-2 to TRBJ1-5; TRBD1 matches 9 bases. V was pared by 5 bases and J by 6 bases, with 5 bases of the junction left unmatched. This CDR3 has 14 residues. Germline CDR1 SGHTA, CDR2 FQGNSA. The CDR3 bases are TGTGCCAGCAGCAGGGGACAGGGCGGTCAGCCCCAGCATTTT. Protein sequence: CASSRGQGGQPQHF.

The chain combines TRBV29-1 with TRBJ1-5; weak D call: TRBD1 (5 bases). From germline, CDR1 is SQVTM and CDR2 ANQGSEA. The CDR3 is made up of 13 amino acids. The ends were cut back, 4 bases at V and 3 bases at J, with 10 bases in the middle. In DNA, the CDR3 is TGCAGCGTTGTTACAGGCCTCAATCAGCCCCAGCATTTT. It encodes CSVVTGLNQPQHF.

V and J are TRBV30 and TRBJ2-6, with no clear D. In germline, CDR1 is GTSNPN, CDR2 SVGIG (reference sequence). The CDR3 covers 12 residues. The V and J ends lost 5 bases and 4 bases respectively, with 6 bases between them. This CDR3 is CAWGMGANVLTF. CDR3 nucleotides: TGTGCCTGGGGGATGGGGGCCAACGTCCTGACTTTC.

The chain recombines TRBV24-1 with TRBJ1-2, with 7 bases fitting TRBD1. Germline CDR1 and CDR2: KGHDR and SFDVKD. There are 14 residues in the CDR3. Trimming took 4 bases from V and 6 from J; bases not matched to a gene: 7. CDR3 DNA: TGTGCCACCAGTGACTCCGGGACAGCTCATGGCTACACCTTC. This codes for CATSDSGTAHGYTF.

In DNA, the CDR3 is TGTGCCACCAGCAGAGAAGCGGGACCGTACAATGAGCAGTTCTTC. This sequence encodes CATSREAGPYNEQFF. The V and J genes are TRBV15 and TRBJ2-1, with 7 bases fitting TRBD2. V lost 0 bases to trimming and J lost 4 bases; unmatched junction nucleotides: 3. The CDR3 sequence is 15 residues long. Germline values: CDR1 LNHNV, CDR2 YYDKDF (reference sequence). The complete variable domain, with remaining parts taken from reference TRBV15 and TRBJ2-1, reads DAMVIQNPRYQVTQFGKPVTLSCSQTLNHNVMYWYQQKSSQAPKLLFHYYDKDFNNEADTPDNFQSRRPNTSFCFLDIRSPGLGDTAMYLCATSREAGPYNEQFFGPGTRLTVL.

This clonotype was picked up a small number of times. This rearrangement joins TRBV4-1 to TRBJ2-3; TRBD2 aligns across 8 bases. The length of the CDR3 is 21 residues. Trimming at V came to 0 bases and at J to 1 base, leaving 18 bases not matched to a gene. The germline V gene has CDR1 MGHRA and CDR2 YSYEKL. CDR3 DNA sequence: TGCGCCAGCAGCCAAGATTTTGAAGCGGGAGTCTTCCTCCGACGCACAGATACGCAGTATTTT. It yields the protein CASSQDFEAGVFLRRTDTQYF.

Only one count was recorded for this clonotype. V usage is TRBV5-5 and J usage is TRBJ2-1, with a possible D match to TRBD1 (5 bases). Trimming pared 0 bases from V and 5 bases from J, leaving 12 bases between. The CDR3 length is 15 residues. Looked up from germline, CDR1 is SGHKS and CDR2 is YYEKEE (reference sequence). The chain's CDR3 is CASSLVTGWDNEQFF. Written as DNA, the CDR3 is TGTGCCAGCAGCTTGGTCACAGGTTGGGACAATGAGCAGTTCTTC.

The chain uses TRBV6-5 and TRBJ1-1, with 7 bases aligning to TRBD1. Germline V lookup: CDR1 MNHEY, CDR2 SVGAGI. This CDR3 comprises 14 residues. V was clipped by 2 bases and J by 4 bases; unmatched bases: 4. DNA for the CDR3: TGTGCCAGCAGTTACCAGGGGGACGCCACTGAAGCTTTCTTT. It codes for CASSYQGDATEAFF.

This clonotype came up many times. The V call is TRBV7-9, the J call TRBJ2-3; the D gene is possibly TRBD1 (6 bases). The germline gives CDR1 SEHNR, CDR2 FQNEAQ (reference sequence). The V end was cut by 0 bases, the J end by 0 bases, with 13 bases between. CDR3 length: 17 residues. CDR3 loop: CASSLAPGTYSTDTQYF. In nucleotides, the CDR3 is TGTGCCAGCAGCTTAGCGCCTGGGACATACAGCACAGATACGCAGTATTTT. The variable domain in full, completed from reference TRBV7-9 and TRBJ2-3, reads DTGVSQNPRHKITKRGQNVTFRCDPISEHNRLYWYRQTLGQGPEFLTYFQNEAQLEKSRLLSDRFSAERPKGSFSTLEIQRTEQGDSAMYLCASSLAPGTYSTDTQYFGPGTRLTVL.

This clonotype was recorded once. A much larger clone differs by one base, so this may be a read error. V and J are TRBV5-1 and TRBJ2-1; D may be TRBD2 (6 bases). CDR1 and CDR2 (germline): SGHRS, YFSETQ. The V gene lost 4 bases and the J gene lost 6 bases, with 23 bases spanning the gap. This CDR3 has 17 residues. CDR3 protein: CASSGGVTSWSPNEQFF. The DNA for the CDR3 is TGCGCCAGCAGCGGAGGAGTCACTAGCTGGAGCCCCAATGAGCAGTTCTTC. The whole variable domain, filled in from reference TRBV5-1 and TRBJ2-1, reads KAGVTQTPRYLIKTRGQQVTLSCSPISGHRSVSWYQQTPGQGLQFLFEYFSETQRNKGNFPGRFSGRQFSNSRSEMNVSTLELGDSALYLCASSGGVTSWSPNEQFFGPGTRLTVL.

The V and J genes are TRBV5-1 and TRBJ2-6, with 7 bases aligning to TRBD1. V was pared by 4 bases and J by 2 bases, with 6 bases of the junction left unmatched. The CDR3 is made up of 16 amino acids. In germline, CDR1 is SGHRS, CDR2 YFSETQ. The CDR3 loop is CASSVATGAGANVLTF. The CDR3 region has the DNA TGCGCCAGCAGCGTAGCCACAGGGGCTGGGGCCAACGTCCTGACTTTC. The full variable domain, with the rest looked up from reference TRBV5-1 and TRBJ2-6, is KAGVTQTPRYLIKTRGQQVTLSCSPISGHRSVSWYQQTPGQGLQFLFEYFSETQRNKGNFPGRFSGRQFSNSRSEMNVSTLELGDSALYLCASSVATGAGANVLTFGAGSRLTVL.

The chain recombines TRBV6-1 with TRBJ1-2, with 11 bases that match TRBD1. V shed 6 bases and J 3 bases; nucleotides not matched to a gene: 9. Germline V gene data show CDR1 as MNHNS and CDR2 as SASEGT. This CDR3 region has 16 residues. The CDR3, as DNA: TGTGCCAGCAGCCCTACGGGACAGGGGGTTGACTATGGCTACACCTTC. Translating it yields CASSPTGQGVDYGYTF.

This clonotype has a count of ten or more. The chain joins TRBV12-3 or TRBV12-4 to TRBJ2-5; D possibly corresponds to TRBD2 (8 bases). The CDR3 sequence is 14 residues long. V lost 7 bases and J lost 5, with 17 bases in between. The CDR3 region has the DNA TGTGCCAGCACCCCGGGAGGGGGCGGCGAGACCCAGTACTTC. This translates into CASTPGGGGETQYF.

This sequence joins TRBV28 and TRBJ2-1, with no clear D. This CDR3 contains 14 residues. The V gene's germline CDR1 is MDHEN and CDR2 SYDVKM. The V end was cut by 4 bases, the J end by 4 bases, with 11 bases between. CDR3 in DNA: TGTGCCAGCAGTTCCGGTTGGGATTACAATGAGCAGTTCTTC. Encoded protein: CASSSGWDYNEQFF.

The gene calls are TRBV7-2 and TRBJ2-1, with 8 bases fitting TRBD1. Per the germline V gene, CDR1 is SGHTA and CDR2 is FQGNSA. CDR3 length equals 13 residues. V was clipped by 3 bases and J by 9 bases; unmatched bases: 4. DNA of the CDR3: TGTGCCAGCAGCTTGACAGGGGCTGGTGAGCAGTTCTTC. Its protein is CASSLTGAGEQFF.

This clonotype was seen more than once but under ten times. This chain joins TRBV4-3 and TRBJ2-3, with TRBD1 as a possible D gene (5 bases). Looked up from germline, CDR1 is LGHNA and CDR2 is YSLEER. The CDR3 has 15 amino acids. Between the trimmed V and J ends, which lost 4 bases and 2 bases, there was a span of 13 bases. DNA for the CDR3: TGCGCCAGCAGCCCTCAGGGATACGTCACAGATACGCAGTATTTT. Protein sequence: CASSPQGYVTDTQYF.

This chain uses TRBV28 with TRBJ2-3; 9 nucleotides align to TRBD2. The germline V gene has CDR1 MDHEN and CDR2 SYDVKM. The CDR3 totals 13 residues. J was trimmed by 5 bases and V by 7 bases; bases with no gene match: 4. The CDR3 DNA is TGTGCCAGCATTGCGGGAGGGCAAGATACGCAGTATTTT. Translating it yields CASIAGGQDTQYF.

This clonotype was observed many times. V and J are TRBV6-2 or TRBV6-3 and TRBJ2-7, with 13 nucleotides matching TRBD2. V shed 6 bases and J 0 bases; nucleotides not matched to a gene: 17. This CDR3 has 20 residues. Germline CDR1 is MNHEY and CDR2 is SVGEGT. CDR3 loop: CASSSGLAGADFRNSYEQYF. The CDR3 DNA is TGTGCCAGCAGCTCCGGACTAGCGGGAGCTGACTTTAGGAACTCCTACGAGCAGTACTTC.